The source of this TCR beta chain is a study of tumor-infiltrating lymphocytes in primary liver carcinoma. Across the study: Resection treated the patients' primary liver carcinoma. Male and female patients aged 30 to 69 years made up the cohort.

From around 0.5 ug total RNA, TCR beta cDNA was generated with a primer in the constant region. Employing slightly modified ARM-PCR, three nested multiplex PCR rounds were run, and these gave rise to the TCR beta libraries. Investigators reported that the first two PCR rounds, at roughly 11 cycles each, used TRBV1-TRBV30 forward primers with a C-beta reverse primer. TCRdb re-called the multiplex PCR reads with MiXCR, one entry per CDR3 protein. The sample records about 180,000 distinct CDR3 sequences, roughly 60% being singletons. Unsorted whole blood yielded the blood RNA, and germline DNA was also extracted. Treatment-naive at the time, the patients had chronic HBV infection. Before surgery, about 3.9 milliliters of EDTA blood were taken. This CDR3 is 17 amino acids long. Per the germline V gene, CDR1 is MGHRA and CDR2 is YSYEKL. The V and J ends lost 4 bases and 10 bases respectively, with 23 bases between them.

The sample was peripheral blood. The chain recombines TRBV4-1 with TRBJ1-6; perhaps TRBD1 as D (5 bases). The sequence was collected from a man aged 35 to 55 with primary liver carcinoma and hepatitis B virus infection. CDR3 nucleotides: TGCGCCAGCAGCCCTCCCAGCCCGGGACGGATGAGATCACCCCTCCACTTT. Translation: CASSPPSPGRMRSPLHF.